Shown below are 23 T cell receptor beta chains from a single sample sequenced in a study of T cells in Graves' hyperthyroidism and ophthalmopathy. RNA transcripts gave rise to amplified TCR beta CDR3 regions. An initial round of RT-PCR targeting the TCR CDR3 relied on the HTBI primer set. TCRdb fed the multiplex PCR reads into MiXCR, producing one record per CDR3 protein. The data show roughly 170,000 distinct CDR3 sequences, about a sixth seen once. Sequencing used blood. These receptor sequences come from a woman aged 45-65 years with Graves' hyperthyroidism.

The chain employs TRBV13 and TRBJ1-5; D remains ambiguous. The CDR3 runs 14 residues. Germline CDR1 PRHDT, CDR2 FYEKMQ (reference sequence). V lost 0 bases and J 5 bases, leaving 8 bases between the germline ends. The CDR3 reads CASSLGVRDQPQHF. The CDR3 bases are TGTGCCAGCAGCTTAGGAGTTCGGGATCAGCCCCAGCATTTT.

This clonotype was detected many times. The chain has TRBV28 and TRBJ1-2, with D hard to call. V gave up 2 bases and J gave up 1 base, with 8 bases separating them. Per germline, CDR1 MDHEN and CDR2 SYDVKM. This CDR3 has 14 residues. CDR3 amino acids: CASSLRRFNYGYTF. Written as DNA, the CDR3 is TGTGCCAGCAGTTTAAGAAGGTTTAACTATGGCTACACCTTC.

This chain links TRBV7-2 with TRBJ2-3, with D uncertain. The germline V and J ends were trimmed by 2 bases and 7 bases, with 7 bases remaining between them. CDR3 length: 12 residues. Looked up from germline, CDR1 is SGHTA and CDR2 is FQGNSA. The CDR3 loop reads CASSLSGYTQYF. CDR3 DNA sequence: TGTGCCAGCAGCTTATCGGGCTATACGCAGTATTTT.

There are a few counts of this clonotype. It may be a read error: a sequence one base away is much more abundant. The chain couples TRBV11-2 to TRBJ2-5, with D hard to call. The CDR3 totals 16 residues. Germline V CDR1 and CDR2: SGHAT, FQNNGV. In DNA, the CDR3 is TGTACCAGCAGCTTAGCCCTTGACGGGTACCAAGAGACCCAGTACTTC. It specifies CTSSLALDGYQETQYF.

This clonotype was recorded at least ten times. The V and J genes are TRBV12-3 or TRBV12-4 and TRBJ1-6; D not resolved. This CDR3 comprises 14 residues. V was cut by 1 base and J by 9 bases, with 10 bases left in between. CDR3 loop: CASSLGLEGSPLHF. The CDR3 DNA sequence: TGTGCCAGCAGTTTAGGGCTCGAGGGTTCACCCCTCCACTTT.

For this clonotype: A read error is possible here, since a much larger clone lies one base away. This rearrangement joins TRBV5-1 to TRBJ1-1, with D possibly TRBD1 on 5 matching bases. The CDR3 covers 15 residues. The germline CDR1 and CDR2 sequences are SGHRS and YFSETQ. CDR3 coding DNA: TGCGCCAGCAGCTTGAACGCGGGGCTGAACACTGTAGCTTTCTTT. As protein: CASSLNAGLNTVAFF.

This chain links TRBV9 with TRBJ2-1; TRBD2 agrees at 7 bases. V lost 2 bases and J lost 0; bases outside the gene matches: 11. CDR3 length equals 18 residues. The germline V gene encodes CDR1 SGDLS and CDR2 YYNGEE. CDR3 residues: CASSVPRGGRSSYNEQFF. In DNA form, the CDR3 reads TGTGCCAGCAGCGTCCCTCGGGGAGGGCGGAGCTCCTACAATGAGCAGTTCTTC.

Many counts were recorded for this clonotype. The chain employs TRBV7-2 and TRBJ1-3; no definite D call. V gave up 1 base and J gave up 7 bases, with 8 bases separating them. The CDR3 length is 13 residues. Germline values: CDR1 SGHTA, CDR2 FQGNSA. The CDR3 protein is CASSLDNANTIYF. CDR3 sequence (DNA): TGTGCCAGCAGCTTAGACAACGCGAACACCATATATTTT. The variable domain in full, completed from reference TRBV7-2 and TRBJ1-3, reads GAGVSQSPSNKVTEKGKDVELRCDPISGHTALYWYRQSLGQGLEFLIYFQGNSAPDKSGLPSDRFSAERTGGSVSTLTIQRTQQEDSAVYLCASSLDNANTIYFGEGSWLTVV.

This clonotype was seen only a few times. The chain employs TRBV3-1 and TRBJ1-4, with unresolved D. Germline-derived CDR1 and CDR2 are LGHDT and YNNKEL (reference sequence). The CDR3 length is 13 residues. V lost 10 bases and J lost 0, with 9 bases in between. The CDR3 region has the DNA TGTGCCACCCCACGGACAACTAATGAAAAACTGTTTTTT. Amino acids: CATPRTTNEKLFF. Full variable domain (rest looked up from reference TRBV3-1 and TRBJ1-4): DTAVSQTPKYLVTQMGNDKSIKCEQNLGHDTMYWYKQDSKKFLKIMFSYNNKELIINETVPNRFSPKSPDKAHLNLHINSLELGDSAVYFCATPRTTNEKLFFGSGTQLSVL.

The V gene is TRBV29-1, the J gene TRBJ2-7; no firm D call. Germline values: CDR1 SQVTM, CDR2 ANQGSEA. The CDR3 sequence is 11 residues long. V was clipped by 5 bases and J by 3 bases, with 8 bases between them. The CDR3 DNA is TGCAGCGTTATGGATGACTACGAGCAGTACTTC. Translating it yields CSVMDDYEQYF.

The chain has TRBV6-2 or TRBV6-3 and TRBJ1-2; D not resolved. Trimming pared 8 bases from V and 4 bases from J, leaving 11 bases between. This CDR3 comprises 12 residues. Looked up from germline, CDR1 is MNHEY and CDR2 is SVGEGT. The CDR3 DNA reads TGTGCCAGCGGGAGGGTTGGCTATGGCTACACCTTC. Residues: CASGRVGYGYTF.

The sample holds many counts of this clonotype. This CDR3 reads CASSLGTTLKTQYF. The CDR3 region has the DNA TGTGCCAGCAGCTTAGGGACCACCTTGAAGACCCAGTACTTC. The chain recombines TRBV7-9 with TRBJ2-5; D not certain. Germline assignment: CDR1 SEHNR and CDR2 FQNEAQ (reference sequence). This CDR3 is 14 amino acids long. V dropped 1 base and J dropped 6 bases, with 12 bases sitting between them.

This clonotype occurred a few times. The chain has TRBV5-5 and TRBJ2-5; D is undetermined. Germline CDR1 is SGHKS and CDR2 is YYEKEE (reference sequence). With 2 bases removed from V and 0 bases from J, the gap between germline ends came to 11 bases. CDR3 length: 15 amino acids. In nucleotides, the CDR3 is TGTGCCAGCAGCTTTGGCCCGTCCTACCAAGAGACCCAGTACTTC. Its translation is CASSFGPSYQETQYF.

Many counts were recorded for this clonotype. The chain recombines TRBV3-1 with TRBJ2-3; TRBD2 matches 7 bases. V was clipped by 5 bases and J by 0 bases; unmatched bases: 8. This CDR3 has 16 amino acids. The germline V gene has CDR1 LGHDT and CDR2 YNNKEL (reference sequence). The CDR3 DNA reads TGTGCCAGCAGCTTCAGTGGAGCGGGGAGCACAGATACGCAGTATTTT. Its translation is CASSFSGAGSTDTQYF.

V gene TRBV7-9 combines with J gene TRBJ2-1; TRBD2 aligns across 9 bases. V gave up 7 bases and J gave up 0 bases; unmatched junction bases: 13. In germline, CDR1 is SEHNR, CDR2 FQNEAQ (reference sequence). The CDR3 covers 18 residues. The chain's CDR3 is CASNAPGLAVSSYNEQFF. CDR3 nucleotides: TGTGCCAGCAACGCCCCGGGACTAGCTGTTAGCTCCTACAATGAGCAGTTCTTC.

This clonotype occurred many times. This chain joins TRBV7-2 and TRBJ2-3, with unresolved D. Trimming shortened V by 4 bases and J by 1 base, and 6 bases separated the two germline ends. The CDR3 length is 13 residues. Germline-derived CDR1 and CDR2 are SGHTA and FQGNSA. This chain's CDR3 is CASSSIRTDTQYF. The CDR3 nucleotides read TGTGCCAGCAGCTCAATCCGCACAGATACGCAGTATTTT.

This clonotype occurred many times. The chain carries TRBV3-1 and TRBJ2-7; 8 positions match TRBD1. Unmatched junction bases numbered 2, after V lost 0 bases and J lost 1 base. Germline CDR1 and CDR2: LGHDT and YNNKEL (reference sequence). The CDR3 runs 15 residues. The chain's CDR3 is CASSQDWTGSYEQYF. Here the CDR3 DNA reads TGTGCCAGCAGCCAAGACTGGACAGGGTCCTACGAGCAGTACTTC.

This clonotype was seen ten or more times. V usage is TRBV2 and J usage is TRBJ1-2; a weak D match, TRBD1 (6 bases). The V end lost 6 bases, the J end lost 8 bases, and 16 bases lay between the germline ends. This CDR3 comprises 13 residues. CDR1 and CDR2 (germline): SNHLY, FYNNEI. For the CDR3, the DNA is TGTGCCAGCAGGAGACAGGAGCGAGGGGGCTACACCTTC. Amino acids: CASRRQERGGYTF.

This clonotype has at least ten counts. The rearrangement links TRBV28 to TRBJ2-7; the D gene is possibly TRBD1 (5 bases). This CDR3 has 12 residues. CDR1 and CDR2 from the germline V gene are MDHEN and SYDVKM. V dropped 6 bases and J dropped 4 bases, with 10 bases sitting between them. The CDR3 DNA follows: TGTGCCAGCAGCCAAACAGGTTACGAGCAGTACTTC. Protein: CASSQTGYEQYF.

This clonotype was counted ten times or more. J is TRBJ1-2 and V is TRBV20-1; weak D call: TRBD1 (6 bases). With 3 bases removed from V and 8 bases from J, the gap between germline ends came to 13 bases. This CDR3 is 12 amino acids long. Germline CDR1 is DFQATT and CDR2 is SNEGSKA (reference sequence). In DNA, the CDR3 is TGCAGTGCTAGTCCAGGGGAACGCGGCTACACCTTC. Amino acids: CSASPGERGYTF.

This clonotype has ten or more counts. This sequence joins TRBV7-8 and TRBJ2-1, with TRBD1 matching 7 bases. The CDR3 runs 15 residues. V was clipped by 7 bases and J by 4 bases; unmatched bases: 10. Germline V lookup: CDR1 SGHVS, CDR2 FQNEAQ. The CDR3 spells CASTDRDRDYNEQFF. In DNA, the CDR3 is TGTGCCAGCACTGACCGGGACAGAGATTACAATGAGCAGTTCTTC.

Many counts were recorded for this clonotype. V gene TRBV19 combines with J gene TRBJ2-1; TRBD2 matches at 11 bases. Trimming removed 5 bases from V and 6 bases from J; junction bases left unmatched: 6. CDR3 length: 15 residues. Germline CDR1 and CDR2: LNHDA and SQIVND (reference sequence). The CDR3 loop is CASSFSGGEFNEQFF. The DNA of the CDR3 is TGTGCCAGTAGTTTTAGCGGGGGGGAATTCAATGAGCAGTTCTTC.

In the case of this clonotype: The conserved closing phenylalanine or tryptophan is absent in this CDR3, likely reflecting a read error. The gene calls are TRBV4-3 and TRBJ1-1; a possible D gene is TRBD1 (5 bases). The CDR3 totals 13 residues. CDR1 is LGHNA and CDR2 is YSLEER in the germline V gene. V was clipped by 0 bases and J by 8 bases, with 10 bases between them. CDR3 in DNA: TGCGCCAGCAGCCAAGATCGGGGACTAGAAGCTTTCCTT. This codes for CASSQDRGLEAFL.